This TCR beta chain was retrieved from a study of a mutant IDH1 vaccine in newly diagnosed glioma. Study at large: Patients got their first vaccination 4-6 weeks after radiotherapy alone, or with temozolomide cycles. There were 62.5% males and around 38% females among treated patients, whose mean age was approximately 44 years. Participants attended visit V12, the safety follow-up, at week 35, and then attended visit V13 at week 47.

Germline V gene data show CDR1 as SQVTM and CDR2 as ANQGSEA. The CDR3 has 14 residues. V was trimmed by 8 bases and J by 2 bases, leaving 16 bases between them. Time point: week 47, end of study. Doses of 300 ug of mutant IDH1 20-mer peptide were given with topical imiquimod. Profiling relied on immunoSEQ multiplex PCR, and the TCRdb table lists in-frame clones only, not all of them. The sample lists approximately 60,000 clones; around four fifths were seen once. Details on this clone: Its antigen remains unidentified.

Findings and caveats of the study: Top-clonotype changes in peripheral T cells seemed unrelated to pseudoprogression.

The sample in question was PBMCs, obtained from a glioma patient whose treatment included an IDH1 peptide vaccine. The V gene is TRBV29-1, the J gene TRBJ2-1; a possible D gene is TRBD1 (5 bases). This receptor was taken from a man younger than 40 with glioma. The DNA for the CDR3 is TGCAGCATAATAAGGGGCTCCCCCTACAATGAGCAGTTCTTC. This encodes CSIIRGSPYNEQFF.